Listed below are T cell receptor beta chains from one sample, sequenced in a study of cytomegalovirus exposure and HLA in healthy donors. The method was immunoSEQ multiplex PCR; TCRdb's version includes in-frame clones alone and lacks a portion of them. Seen here are approximately 180,000 clones, around 80% observed once, and the top ten hold 3.7%. The sequencing input was PBMCs. These receptors originate from a woman aged 55 to 70 in good health and CMV-seropositive. CDR3s include the opening cysteine and the closing phenylalanine or tryptophan. The D gene is left open where the match is weak. The listing skips clone size in some rows; elsewhere it reads once, few, many or a size class.

j_call d_call v_call clone_size cdr3_nt cdr3_aa
TRBJ2-1 NA TRBV7-9 NA TGTGCCAGCAGCTTAGATCGGCTAGCCCTTTACAATGAGCAGTTCTTC CASSLDRLALYNEQFF
TRBJ2-1 NA TRBV7-9 few TGTGCCAGCAGCGAGCGCCAGGGGAGCCTGCCCTCTAATGAGCAGTTCTTC CASSERQGSLPSNEQFF
TRBJ1-2 NA TRBV7-2 NA TGTGCCAGCAGCTTATTGGCCTCTAACTATGGCTACACCTTC CASSLLASNYGYTF
TRBJ1-1 TRBD1 TRBV10-3 NA TGTGCCATCAGTGATTCCGACAGGGAGAACACTGAAGCTTTCTTT CAISDSDRENTEAFF
TRBJ2-7 TRBD1 TRBV6-1 few TGTGCCAGCAGTGAGGACAGGGAGGTCCACGAGCAGTACTTC CASSEDREVHEQYF
TRBJ2-7 NA TRBV18 NA TGTGCCAGCTCACCACCTAGCGGCCCCTACGAGCAGTACTTC CASSPPSGPYEQYF
TRBJ2-7 NA TRBV19 NA TGTGCCAGTAGTGTGGGACATAACTACGAGCAGTACTTC CASSVGHNYEQYF
TRBJ2-3 TRBD2 TRBV2 NA TGTGCCAGCAGTTCGACTAGCGGGAGGCCAGATACGCAGTATTTT CASSSTSGRPDTQYF
TRBJ2-6 TRBD1 TRBV6-1 NA TGTGCCAGTCTTAGGGGGCCTGGGGCCAACGTCCTGACTTTC CASLRGPGANVLTF
TRBJ2-3 TRBD2 TRBV28 NA TGTGCCAGCAGAACGGGGGGGGATACGCAGTATTTT CASRTGGDTQYF
TRBJ2-3 NA TRBV7-6 NA TGTGCCAGCAGCTTTACAGGGAGCGGAGATACGCAGTATTTT CASSFTGSGDTQYF
TRBJ2-2 NA TRBV28 NA TGTGCCAGCAGTGTCTCCTCCCCAGGCGGGGTTCGAGCCCGCGAGCTGTTTTTT CASSVSSPGGVRARELFF
TRBJ1-1 TRBD1 TRBV6-5 NA TGTGCCAGCAGGGACAGGGGGACTGAAGCTTTCTTT CASRDRGTEAFF
TRBJ2-7 TRBD2 TRBV28 NA TGTGCCAGCAGTTTACAGCGGGAGGCCCCAGAGCAGTACTTC CASSLQREAPEQYF
TRBJ2-6 NA TRBV28 NA TGTGCCAGCAGTTTATACCCCGCGCGAGGGTCTGGGGCCAACGTCCTGACTTTC CASSLYPARGSGANVLTF
TRBJ2-7 TRBD1 TRBV2 NA TGTGCCAGCAGTGTCCGGACAGGGCCCTACGAGCAGTACTTC CASSVRTGPYEQYF
TRBJ2-7 TRBD2 TRBV27 once TGTGCCAGCTCCCAGGGAGGGAACTACGAGCAGTACTTC CASSQGGNYEQYF
TRBJ2-1 TRBD2 TRBV9 NA TGTGCCAGCAGCGTTTCAGCGGGGATCGCCTACAATGAGCAGTTCTTC CASSVSAGIAYNEQFF
TRBJ1-1 NA TRBV11-2 NA TGTGCCAGCAGCTTAGTCCACAGGACGGGTGGAGCTTTCTTT CASSLVHRTGGAFF
TRBJ2-2 TRBD1 TRBV5-1 NA TGCGCCAGCAGTGTCCGGACAGGGAACACCGGGGAGCTGTTTTTT CASSVRTGNTGELFF
TRBJ2-7 TRBD2 TRBV5-6 NA TGTGCCAGCAGCTTCGGACTAGCGGGAGGGACCGAGCAGTACTTC CASSFGLAGGTEQYF
TRBJ1-3 NA TRBV4-1 NA TGCGCCAGCAGCCTTGGACAGAGCTCTGGAAACACCATATATTTT CASSLGQSSGNTIYF
TRBJ2-2 NA TRBV5-1 NA TGCGCCAGCAGCCCGGGACAAAACACCGGGGAGCTGTTTTTT CASSPGQNTGELFF
TRBJ1-4 NA TRBV7-2 NA TGTGCCAGCAGCGGACAGACAGGCCCAAATGAAAAACTGTTTTTT CASSGQTGPNEKLFF
TRBJ1-1 TRBD1 TRBV19 few TGTGCCAGTAGTAGACCGACAGGGGGCGGGACTGAAGCTTTCTTT CASSRPTGGGTEAFF
TRBJ2-7 NA TRBV2 NA TGTGCCAGCAGTGAAGGTTACGAGCAGTACTTC CASSEGYEQYF
TRBJ1-4 NA TRBV25-1 NA TGTGCCAGCAGTGAACCCGACAGGTATAATGAAAAACTGTTTTTT CASSEPDRYNEKLFF
TRBJ2-1 NA TRBV5-6 few TGTGCCAGCAGCTTGAACTATGAGCAGTTCTTC CASSLNYEQFF
TRBJ2-6 TRBD1 TRBV5-1 NA TGCGCCAGCAGCTTCGTGAGAACAGGGGTAGCCAACGGCCTGACTTTC CASSFVRTGVANGLTF
TRBJ2-7 NA TRBV5-1 NA TGCGCCAGCAGCTTCTTGACGCCCCGAGGAGGGAGCTCCTACGAGCAGTACTTC CASSFLTPRGGSSYEQYF
TRBJ1-2 NA TRBV5-1 NA TGCGCCAGCAGCTTAGGAAGAACAGGCGAGAAATCCTATGGCTACACCTTC CASSLGRTGEKSYGYTF
TRBJ2-7 NA TRBV5-1 few TGCGCCAGCAGCTCCGGCGGTGACTACGAGCAGTACTTC CASSSGGDYEQYF
TRBJ2-3 TRBD2 TRBV28 NA TGTGCCAGCACCCCCCAGGGGTCAGCGGGGGGCACGCAGTATTTT CASTPQGSAGGTQYF
TRBJ2-7 TRBD2 TRBV18 NA TGTGCCAGCTCACCACCGCGTGGGGGGGAAACCTACGAGCAGTACTTC CASSPPRGGETYEQYF
TRBJ2-3 NA TRBV10-3 NA TGTGCCATCAGTGATAAACTTATTACAGATACGCAGTATTTT CAISDKLITDTQYF
TRBJ2-2 TRBD2 TRBV18 NA TGTGCCAGCTCACCACCTGTTCTAGCGGGAGGAACCGGGGAGCTGTTTTTT CASSPPVLAGGTGELFF
TRBJ1-6 NA TRBV7-9 NA TGTGCCAGCAGCTTAGCGAGCGGGGTTAATTCACCCCTCCACTTT CASSLASGVNSPLHF
TRBJ1-4 NA TRBV9 NA TGTGCCAGCAGCGTAGCTCTCGACAGGAATGAAAAACTGTTTTTT CASSVALDRNEKLFF
TRBJ2-1 TRBD1 TRBV27 NA TGTGCCAGCAGTCCACAGGGGGCGGAGCAGTTCTTC CASSPQGAEQFF
TRBJ2-7 TRBD1 TRBV2 NA TGTGCCAGCAGTGATGGACAGGGAAGGTACGAGCAGTACTTC CASSDGQGRYEQYF
TRBJ2-3 TRBD2 TRBV5-1 NA TGCGCCAGCAGCTGGGGTCTAGCGGGGATCACAGATACGCAGTATTTT CASSWGLAGITDTQYF